A selection of T cell receptor beta chains follows, all from one sample in a study of long-term antiretroviral therapy in people with HIV. Assay: immunoSEQ multiplex PCR; the TCRdb copy retains only in-frame clones and omits some. The sample carries 26,000 or so clones, approximately 90% recorded once. The input for sequencing was unsorted PBMCs, taken 0.5 years after starting antiretroviral therapy. These receptors all stem from a woman aged 18-29 years with HIV. Both conserved end residues are part of each CDR3. The order of the fields is clone size, J gene, D gene, V gene, CDR3 DNA, CDR3 protein. D genes are given only for firm matches. Where a row states a size, it is once, few, many or the class of an expanded clone; other rows omit it.

abundance: NA; j_gene: TRBJ1-6; d_gene: NA; v_gene: TRBV19; CDR3nt: TGTGCCAGTAGTATAGGGAATTCACCCCTCCACTTT; CDR3aa: CASSIGNSPLHF
abundance: once; j_gene: TRBJ2-1; d_gene: NA; v_gene: TRBV6-5; CDR3nt: TGTGCCAGCAGTCTTAAGGGGGTTTACAATGAGCAGTTCTTC; CDR3aa: CASSLKGVYNEQFF
abundance: NA; j_gene: TRBJ2-1; d_gene: NA; v_gene: TRBV5-5; CDR3nt: TGTGCCAGCAGCTTAGGGGGCTACAATGAGCAGTTCTTC; CDR3aa: CASSLGGYNEQFF
abundance: NA; j_gene: TRBJ1-6; d_gene: NA; v_gene: TRBV4-1; CDR3nt: TGCGCCAGCAGCCACGATTTTTCCTATAATTCACCCCTCCACTTT; CDR3aa: CASSHDFSYNSPLHF
abundance: NA; j_gene: TRBJ2-1; d_gene: TRBD2; v_gene: TRBV19; CDR3nt: TGTGCCACGAGGGGGACTAGCGGTTTTAACAATGAGCAGTTCTTC; CDR3aa: CATRGTSGFNNEQFF
abundance: NA; j_gene: TRBJ2-7; d_gene: NA; v_gene: TRBV14; CDR3nt: TGTGCCAGCAGCCATGACACCTACGAGCAGTACTTC; CDR3aa: CASSHDTYEQYF
abundance: NA; j_gene: TRBJ1-1; d_gene: NA; v_gene: TRBV6-5; CDR3nt: TGTGCCAGCAGTTACGATATCATAAGACAGAACACTGAAGCTTTCTTT; CDR3aa: CASSYDIIRQNTEAFF
abundance: once; j_gene: TRBJ2-7; d_gene: TRBD1; v_gene: TRBV28; CDR3nt: TGTGCCAGCAGTTTTATTGGCCTGCGGACAGGAAGGGAGCAGTACTTC; CDR3aa: CASSFIGLRTGREQYF
abundance: once; j_gene: TRBJ2-1; d_gene: NA; v_gene: TRBV5-1; CDR3nt: TGCGCCAGCAGCCTGGACTCCTTCGATGAGCAGTTCTTC; CDR3aa: CASSLDSFDEQFF
abundance: NA; j_gene: TRBJ1-2; d_gene: NA; v_gene: TRBV5-6; CDR3nt: TGTGCCACTCGTCAGGGTATCGTTTATGGCTACACCTTC; CDR3aa: CATRQGIVYGYTF
abundance: NA; j_gene: TRBJ2-7; d_gene: TRBD1; v_gene: TRBV2; CDR3nt: TGTGCCAGCAACCGGGGACAGGTTCGGAATACCTACGAGCAGTACTTC; CDR3aa: CASNRGQVRNTYEQYF
abundance: NA; j_gene: TRBJ1-1; d_gene: NA; v_gene: TRBV6-6; CDR3nt: TGTGCCAGCAGTTACCTATTGACAGGTATTAACACTGAAGCTTTCTTT; CDR3aa: CASSYLLTGINTEAFF
abundance: NA; j_gene: TRBJ2-7; d_gene: NA; v_gene: TRBV5-1; CDR3nt: TGCGCCAGCAGCTTGGCCGCATCCTACGAGCAGTACTTC; CDR3aa: CASSLAASYEQYF
abundance: NA; j_gene: TRBJ2-1; d_gene: NA; v_gene: TRBV5-8; CDR3nt: TGTGCCAGCAGCGGGATCGGGCAGGACTACAATGAGCAGTTCTTC; CDR3aa: CASSGIGQDYNEQFF
abundance: NA; j_gene: TRBJ2-7; d_gene: NA; v_gene: TRBV18; CDR3nt: TGTGCCAGCTCACCCGACCAGGGGCCCTACGAGCAGTACTTC; CDR3aa: CASSPDQGPYEQYF
abundance: NA; j_gene: TRBJ2-1; d_gene: TRBD2; v_gene: TRBV7-3; CDR3nt: TGTGCCAGCAGCTTAACTAGGGCGGGAGGATATGAGCAGTTCTTC; CDR3aa: CASSLTRAGGYEQFF
abundance: NA; j_gene: TRBJ2-7; d_gene: NA; v_gene: TRBV6-5; CDR3nt: TGTGCCAGCAGTTACTCGAGTTATCTCTCCTACGAGCAGTACTTC; CDR3aa: CASSYSSYLSYEQYF
abundance: NA; j_gene: TRBJ2-5; d_gene: NA; v_gene: TRBV9; CDR3nt: TGTGCCAGCAGCGTAGGAGCTAAAGAGACCCAGTACTTC; CDR3aa: CASSVGAKETQYF
abundance: NA; j_gene: TRBJ2-2; d_gene: TRBD2; v_gene: TRBV9; CDR3nt: TGTGCCAGCAGCCGGGCGGGGGAGTTCACCGGGGAGCTGTTTTTT; CDR3aa: CASSRAGEFTGELFF
abundance: NA; j_gene: TRBJ2-7; d_gene: TRBD2; v_gene: TRBV9; CDR3nt: TGTGCCAGCAGCGTGGGGACTAGCGGGTACGAGCAGTACTTC; CDR3aa: CASSVGTSGYEQYF
abundance: few; j_gene: TRBJ2-2; d_gene: TRBD2; v_gene: TRBV4-3; CDR3nt: TGCGCCAGCAGCCAAGGAGAGGCTAGCGGGAGACTCGACACCGGGGAGCTGTTTTTT; CDR3aa: CASSQGEASGRLDTGELFF
abundance: NA; j_gene: TRBJ1-2; d_gene: TRBD1; v_gene: TRBV27; CDR3nt: TGTGCCAGCAGTTTCTTCCCCAGGGGGAGTTCTAACTATGGCTACACCTTC; CDR3aa: CASSFFPRGSSNYGYTF
abundance: NA; j_gene: TRBJ2-7; d_gene: NA; v_gene: TRBV4-3; CDR3nt: TGCGCCAGCAGCCCCGCGGGAACACCCTACGAGCAGTACTTC; CDR3aa: CASSPAGTPYEQYF
abundance: few; j_gene: TRBJ2-1; d_gene: NA; v_gene: TRBV27; CDR3nt: TGTGCCAGCAGTTCGGGGTACGATGAGCAGTTCTTC; CDR3aa: CASSSGYDEQFF
abundance: NA; j_gene: TRBJ2-7; d_gene: NA; v_gene: TRBV27; CDR3nt: TGTGCCAGCAGTTTGGACGCCCCCTACGAGCAGTACTTC; CDR3aa: CASSLDAPYEQYF
abundance: NA; j_gene: TRBJ2-2; d_gene: NA; v_gene: TRBV29-1; CDR3nt: TGCAGCGTTGAAGCCCTGGATGAGGACACCGGGGAGCTGTTTTTT; CDR3aa: CSVEALDEDTGELFF
abundance: NA; j_gene: TRBJ1-2; d_gene: NA; v_gene: TRBV9; CDR3nt: TGTGCCAGCAGCGTAGAGGCAGATACAGCTAACTATGGCTACACCTTC; CDR3aa: CASSVEADTANYGYTF
abundance: NA; j_gene: TRBJ1-2; d_gene: NA; v_gene: TRBV12-2; CDR3nt: TGTGCAAGTCGCACCCACTCCCCGTGGGACAGGGAGGTTTCCGGCTACACCTTC; CDR3aa: CASRTHSPWDREVSGYTF
abundance: NA; j_gene: TRBJ1-6; d_gene: TRBD1; v_gene: TRBV7-9; CDR3nt: TGTGCCAGCAGCAGGGACGTGGGACAGGGATATAGATCACCCCTCCACTTT; CDR3aa: CASSRDVGQGYRSPLHF
abundance: NA; j_gene: TRBJ2-1; d_gene: TRBD2; v_gene: TRBV6-1; CDR3nt: TGTGCCAGCAGTGAAATGGCGGGAGGCCCCTACAATGAGCAGTTCTTC; CDR3aa: CASSEMAGGPYNEQFF
abundance: NA; j_gene: TRBJ2-1; d_gene: NA; v_gene: TRBV19; CDR3nt: TGTGCCAGTAGCGAAGGTGGGTCGGCTTACAATGAGCAGTTCTTC; CDR3aa: CASSEGGSAYNEQFF
abundance: NA; j_gene: TRBJ2-5; d_gene: TRBD2; v_gene: TRBV12-5; CDR3nt: TGTGCTAGTGGTTTGGGCCTTAGCGGGAGGGCCCTTCAGGAGCAGTACTTC; CDR3aa: CASGLGLSGRALQEQYF